The source of this TCR beta chain is a study of blood T cells in healthy people across ages. Combining a sample-barcoded 5' primer with a J-beta primer mix, a second PCR ran for roughly 7 to 12 cycles. TCRdb ran MiXCR on the 5' RACE reads and lists one entry per CDR3 protein. The repertoire holds some 760,000 distinct CDR3 sequences, around 25% seen once, with around 3.6% in the top ten. The V end was cut by 6 bases, the J end by 4 bases, with 18 bases between. The CDR3 covers 15 residues. Points from the study as a whole: Relative to aged donors, long-lived donors carried more naive CD4+ cells and displayed higher diversity. Roughly linear declines in TCR beta diversity per million T cells occurred with age.

This clonotype has just a few counts. As yet, its antigen is unknown. Separately, the same data were catalogued under a study of T cells of mothers and their children. According to that study: Each mother yielded more than 9 million TCR beta CDR3 reads. Each child yielded some 3 million reads.

The receptor was derived from a boy younger than 18 in good health. The rearrangement links TRBV12-3 or TRBV12-4 to TRBJ2-5, with D maybe TRBD1 (6 bases). The sample taken for sequencing was blood. CDR3 protein: CASSKSTGWGETQYF. The CDR3 nucleotides read TGTGCCAGCAGCAAGAGCACAGGGTGGGGAGAGACCCAGTACTTC.